This T cell receptor (beta chain) originates from a study of CXCR3-negative and CXCR3-positive naive CD8 T cells. Whole-study findings and limits: Comparison of naive cells showed more hydrophobic TRB CDR3s in CXCR3-positive than in CXCR3-negative naive cells. For memory CD8+ cells diversity was much lower, but both naive subsets had comparably high diversity. Cryopreserved cells showed partially decreased CXCR3 expression, and most assays used fresh PBMCs.

The libraries of TRB cDNA were prepared using 5' RACE with UMI labels. With the 5' RACE reads reprocessed, TCRdb shows one record per CDR3 protein and no DNA. Recorded for this sample: 5,000 to 5,500 distinct CDR3 sequences. This CDR3 is built from 15 residues. This clonotype counts as medium-sized (0.01 to 0.1%) by frequency. The target antigen is unknown. This TCR came from a human donor in good health. Some clones in this sample may be carry-over from other donors' samples. The rearrangement joins TRBV21-1 to TRBJ2-7; TCRdb's D call of TRBD2 is untestable without DNA. TRBV21-1 counts as a pseudogene. The material sequenced was naive CXCR3- CD8+ T cells from blood. Indicated subset: CD45RO-CCR7+CD27+CD95- naive CD8+ T cells lacking CXCR3 (TNR3-). The CDR3 loop reads CASSKALRVVHEQYF.